This TCR beta chain was found in a study of blood T cell repertoires in COVID-19. Profiled with immunoSEQ multiplex PCR; TCRdb holds only in-frame clones, not every one. The sample lists about 160,000 clones, 85% to 90% seen once, with around an eighth in the top ten. CDR1 is MNHEY, CDR2 SVGEGT, per germline. This CDR3 region has 13 residues. The ends were cut back, 2 bases at V and 4 bases at J, with 8 bases in the middle. The J gene is TRBJ1-2, the V gene TRBV6-2 or TRBV6-3, with a tentative D call TRBD1 (5 bases). The sample comprised peripheral blood. This clonotype originated in a man between 18 and 29 years old with COVID-19, enrolled during active disease. This CDR3 is CASSYGRGYGYTF. The CDR3 DNA reads as TGTGCCAGCAGTTACGGAAGGGGCTATGGCTACACCTTC.